This is a list of T cell receptor beta chains from one sample in a study of T-cell memory formation after mild COVID-19. MiXCR, applied by TCRdb to the 5' RACE reads, yields one record per CDR3 protein. The sample comprises about 140,000 distinct CDR3 sequences, around 15% of which are singletons, and around 14% rests with the top ten. Input material: PBMCs or a T cell subset sorted from them (not recorded which). These receptors were obtained from an adult woman who had mild COVID-19 (a few samples of this study predate the infection). Cell type and time point are not known. Both conserved end residues are part of each CDR3. A D gene is named only where the DNA matches it firmly.

D: TRBD1; J: TRBJ2-7; V: TRBV29-1; CDR3: CSVQQGGGYEQYF
D: NA; J: TRBJ2-5; V: TRBV20-1; CDR3: CSARDGGPLETQYF
D: TRBD1; J: TRBJ2-7; V: TRBV2; CDR3: CASGWTGIYEQYF
D: TRBD2; J: TRBJ2-7; V: TRBV7-8; CDR3: CASSSGLAGVEQYF
D: NA; J: TRBJ1-6; V: TRBV6-4; CDR3: CASSDTESSYNSPLHF
D: NA; J: TRBJ2-3; V: TRBV4-1; CDR3: CASSGGGRDTDTQYF
D: NA; J: TRBJ2-5; V: TRBV18; CDR3: CASSPDSPETQYF
D: TRBD2; J: TRBJ2-3; V: TRBV7-8; CDR3: CASSPKSGSGGADTQYF
D: TRBD1; J: TRBJ2-5; V: TRBV6-5; CDR3: CASSYLPGQGQETQYF
D: TRBD2; J: TRBJ2-7; V: TRBV27; CDR3: CASTGLAGVPYEQYF
D: NA; J: TRBJ2-5; V: TRBV12-5; CDR3: CASGLGSSHQETQYF
D: NA; J: TRBJ2-1; V: TRBV5-1; CDR3: CASSLAADRWNEQFF
D: TRBD2; J: TRBJ2-5; V: TRBV24-1; CDR3: CATSDETPGLASWETQYF
D: TRBD1; J: TRBJ1-5; V: TRBV5-6; CDR3: CASSLWQGASQPQHF
D: TRBD2; J: TRBJ2-1; V: TRBV6-6; CDR3: CASSPWTSGRDSDYNEQFF
D: NA; J: TRBJ1-3; V: TRBV5-1; CDR3: CASSTPGSGNTIYF
D: TRBD1; J: TRBJ2-7; V: TRBV5-1; CDR3: CASSQDRFDEQYF
D: TRBD1; J: TRBJ1-1; V: TRBV5-1; CDR3: CASSKDRVNTEAFF